A selection of T cell receptor beta chains follows, all from one sample in a study of shared clonotypes between healthy human individuals. Clones were sequenced by immunoSEQ multiplex PCR, and TCRdb holds only the in-frame ones, with some missing. The data show some 900,000 clones, more than 75% seen once. Sequences were obtained from memory CD4+ T cells sorted from blood. These receptors came from a man between 18 and 29 years old in good health. Both conserved end residues are part of each CDR3. Each record gives: D gene, clone size, V gene, J gene, CDR3 protein, CDR3 DNA. D genes are given only for firm matches. Size is stated for part of the rows, as once, few or many counts, or as a class when the clone is expanded.

-	few	TRBV21-1	TRBJ2-3	CASRVNGAGNSTDTQYF	TGTGCCAGCAGGGTAAATGGAGCGGGGAATAGCACAGATACGCAGTATTTT
-	once	TRBV6-1	TRBJ2-1	CASIYGHEQFF	TGTGCCAGCATTTACGGCCATGAGCAGTTCTTC
-	many	TRBV19	TRBJ1-1	CASSPWGGTTEAFF	TGTGCCAGTAGTCCATGGGGAGGAACCACTGAAGCTTTCTTT
TRBD2	-	TRBV30	TRBJ2-2	CAWSVTSANTGELFF	TGTGCCTGGAGTGTAACTAGCGCGAACACCGGGGAGCTGTTTTTT
-	-	TRBV28	TRBJ1-3	CASSSAGANSGNTIYF	TGTGCCAGCTCAAGCGCGGGGGCTAATTCTGGAAACACCATATATTTT
-	few	TRBV18	TRBJ2-5	CASSLQVGGDQETQYF	TGTGCCAGCTCACTCCAGGTAGGAGGGGACCAAGAGACCCAGTACTTC
-	-	TRBV7-9	TRBJ1-1	CASSQPTEAFF	TGTGCCAGCAGTCAGCCCACTGAAGCTTTCTTT
-	many	TRBV6-6	TRBJ2-2	CASSKARDVTGELFF	TGTGCCAGCAGTAAGGCCAGGGATGTCACCGGGGAGCTGTTTTTT
-	-	TRBV29-1	TRBJ2-4	CSVEGGHLAKNIQYF	TGCAGCGTTGAAGGGGGGCACTTAGCCAAAAACATTCAGTACTTC
-	-	TRBV6-4	TRBJ1-1	CASSATPVARNTEAFF	TGTGCCAGCAGCGCAACACCGGTGGCGAGGAACACTGAAGCTTTCTTT
-	-	TRBV9	TRBJ2-4	CASSVGDQGAKNIQYF	TGTGCCAGCAGCGTAGGAGACCAGGGGGCCAAAAACATTCAGTACTTC
-	-	TRBV20-1	TRBJ2-3	CRASSTDTQYF	TGCAGGGCCTCTAGCACAGATACGCAGTATTTT
TRBD2	once	TRBV2	TRBJ2-5	CASRPSGGPQETQYF	TGTGCCAGCAGACCTAGCGGGGGACCCCAAGAGACCCAGTACTTC
-	-	TRBV6-5	TRBJ1-1	CASSEQENTEAFF	TGTGCCAGCAGTGAGCAGGAGAACACTGAAGCTTTCTTT
TRBD2	-	TRBV6-6	TRBJ2-5	CASSYSGGGGQETQYF	TGTGCCAGCAGTTACTCGGGCGGGGGAGGGCAAGAGACCCAGTACTTC
-	once	TRBV4-1	TRBJ1-6	CASSPTGYNSPLHF	TGCGCCAGCAGCCCGACAGGATATAATTCACCCCTCCACTTT
-	-	TRBV6-1	TRBJ1-3	CASSEFFWVGTSGNTIYF	TGTGCCAGCAGTGAATTTTTCTGGGTCGGTACCTCTGGAAACACCATATATTTT
-	-	TRBV4-3	TRBJ1-6	CASSQDVGGFSYNSPLHF	TGCGCCAGCAGCCAAGACGTCGGGGGATTCTCCTATAATTCACCCCTCCACTTT
-	-	TRBV4-1	TRBJ2-3	CASRKDAGLSTDTQYF	TGCGCCAGCAGAAAGGACGCGGGACTTAGCACAGATACGCAGTATTTT
-	once	TRBV6-5	TRBJ1-5	CASSSASGISNQPQHF	TGTGCCAGCAGTTCTGCCTCGGGAATTAGCAATCAGCCCCAGCATTTT
-	few	TRBV18	TRBJ1-1	CASSPNQGITEAFF	TGTGCCAGCTCACCGAACCAGGGTATAACTGAAGCTTTCTTT
-	many	TRBV7-2	TRBJ1-1	CASSLVPGWKNTEAFF	TGTGCCAGCAGCTTAGTCCCGGGGTGGAAGAACACTGAAGCTTTCTTT
-	-	TRBV25-1	TRBJ1-5	CASSESGGNQPQHF	TGTGCCAGCAGTGAATCGGGCGGAAATCAGCCCCAGCATTTT
-	few	TRBV7-9	TRBJ1-2	CASSLNHYGYTF	TGTGCCAGCAGCTTAAACCACTATGGCTACACCTTC
-	-	TRBV30	TRBJ1-2	CAWRWAPGRGYTF	TGTGCCTGGAGGTGGGCTCCTGGACGCGGCTACACCTTC
TRBD1	-	TRBV7-9	TRBJ2-2	CASSPWTGSNTGELFF	TGTGCCAGCAGCCCCTGGACAGGGAGTAACACCGGGGAGCTGTTTTTT
TRBD1	-	TRBV28	TRBJ1-2	CASSPSTGGAYGYTF	TGTGCCAGCAGCCCATCTACAGGGGGCGCCTATGGCTACACCTTC
-	-	TRBV7-9	TRBJ2-3	CASSQPADTQYF	TGTGCCAGCAGTCAACCGGCAGATACGCAGTATTTT